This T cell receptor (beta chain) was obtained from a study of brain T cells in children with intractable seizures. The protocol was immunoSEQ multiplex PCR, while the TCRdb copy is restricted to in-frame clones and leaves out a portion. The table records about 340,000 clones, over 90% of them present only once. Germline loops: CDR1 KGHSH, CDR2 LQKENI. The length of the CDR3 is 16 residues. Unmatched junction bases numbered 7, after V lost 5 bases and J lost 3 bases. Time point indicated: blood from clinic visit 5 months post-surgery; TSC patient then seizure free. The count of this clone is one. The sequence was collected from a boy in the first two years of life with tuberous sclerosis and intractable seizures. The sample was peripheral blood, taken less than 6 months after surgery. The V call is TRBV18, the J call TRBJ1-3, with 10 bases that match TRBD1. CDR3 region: CASSISTGGLGNTIYF. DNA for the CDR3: TGTGCCAGCTCAATCTCGACAGGGGGCCTTGGAAACACCATATATTTT. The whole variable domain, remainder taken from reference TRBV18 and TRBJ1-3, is NAGVMQNPRHLVRRRGQEARLRCSPMKGHSHVYWYRQLPEEGLKFMVYLQKENIIDESGMPKERFSAEFPKEGPSILRIQQVVRGDSAAYFCASSISTGGLGNTIYFGEGSWLTVV.